This TCR beta chain emerged from a study of blood T cell repertoires in COVID-19. Across the whole study: Spain, Italy and the United States supplied samples that represented acute and convalescent COVID-19. Nucleic acid was either cDNA or gDNA, and it came from T cells, B-cell-depleted T cells, or PBMCs.

The CDR3 covers 14 residues. Unmatched junction bases numbered 5, after V lost 4 bases and J lost 4 bases. CDR1 SQVTM and CDR2 ANQGSEA come from the germline V gene. In the original processing: Using reference gene primer amplification, nucleated cell counts were estimated. The table came from immunoSEQ multiplex PCR; TCRdb's copy has only in-frame clones and leaves some out. The DNA gave D and trimming, while V, J and clone size come from that table. The sample lists 200,000 or so clones; about three quarters were seen once. The chain joins TRBV29-1 to TRBJ2-2; 8 bases are a match to TRBD2. The source of this sequence is a woman in her sixties or seventies with acute or convalescent COVID-19. What was sequenced was peripheral blood. For the CDR3, the DNA is TGCAGCGTTGGTGGGACTAGGGGCACCGGGGAGCTGTTTTTT. This gives the protein CSVGGTRGTGELFF.